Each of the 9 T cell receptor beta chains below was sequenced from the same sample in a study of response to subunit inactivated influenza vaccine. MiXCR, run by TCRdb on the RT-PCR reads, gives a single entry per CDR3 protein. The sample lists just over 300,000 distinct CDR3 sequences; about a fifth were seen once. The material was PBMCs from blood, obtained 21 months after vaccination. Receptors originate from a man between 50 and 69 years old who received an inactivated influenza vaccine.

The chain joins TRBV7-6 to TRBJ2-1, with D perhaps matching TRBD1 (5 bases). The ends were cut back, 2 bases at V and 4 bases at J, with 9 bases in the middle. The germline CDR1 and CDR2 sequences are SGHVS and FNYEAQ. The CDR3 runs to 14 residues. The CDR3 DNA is TGTGCCAGCAGCTTACCCGACAGATACAATGAGCAGTTCTTC. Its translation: CASSLPDRYNEQFF. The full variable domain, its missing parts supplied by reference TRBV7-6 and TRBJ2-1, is GAGVSQSPRYKVTKRGQDVALRCDPISGHVSLYWYRQALGQGPEFLTYFNYEAQQDKSGLPNDRFSAERPEGSISTLTIQRTEQRDSAMYRCASSLPDRYNEQFFGPGTRLTVL.

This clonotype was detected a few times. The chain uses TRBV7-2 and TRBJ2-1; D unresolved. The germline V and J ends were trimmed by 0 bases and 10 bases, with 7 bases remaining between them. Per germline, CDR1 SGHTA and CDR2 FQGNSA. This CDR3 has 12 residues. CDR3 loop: CASSLAMGEQFF. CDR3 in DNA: TGTGCCAGCAGCTTAGCGATGGGGGAGCAGTTCTTC.

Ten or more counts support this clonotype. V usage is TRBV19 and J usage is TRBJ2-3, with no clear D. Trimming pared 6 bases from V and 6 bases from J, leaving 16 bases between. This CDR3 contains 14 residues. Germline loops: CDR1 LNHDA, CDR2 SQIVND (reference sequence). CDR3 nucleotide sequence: TGTGCCAGTAGCACGGGTACAAGAACCGATACGCAGTATTTT. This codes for CASSTGTRTDTQYF. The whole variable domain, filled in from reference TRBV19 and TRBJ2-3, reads DGGITQSPKYLFRKEGQNVTLSCEQNLNHDAMYWYRQDPGQGLRLIYYSQIVNDFQKGDIAEGYSVSREKKESFPLTVTSAQKNPTAFYLCASSTGTRTDTQYFGPGTRLTVL.

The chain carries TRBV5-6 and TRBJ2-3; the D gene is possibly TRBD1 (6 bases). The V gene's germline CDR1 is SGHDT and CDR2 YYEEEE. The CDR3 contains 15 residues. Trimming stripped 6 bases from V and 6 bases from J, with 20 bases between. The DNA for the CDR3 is TGTGCCAGCACCAAGTCAGGGGCCCAGGGGGATACGCAGTATTTT. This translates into CASTKSGAQGDTQYF.

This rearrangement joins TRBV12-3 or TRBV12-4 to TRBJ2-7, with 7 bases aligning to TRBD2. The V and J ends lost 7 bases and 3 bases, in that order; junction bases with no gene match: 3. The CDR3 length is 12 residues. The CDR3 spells CASTRGVYEQYF. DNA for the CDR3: TGTGCCAGCACCCGGGGGGTCTACGAGCAGTACTTC.

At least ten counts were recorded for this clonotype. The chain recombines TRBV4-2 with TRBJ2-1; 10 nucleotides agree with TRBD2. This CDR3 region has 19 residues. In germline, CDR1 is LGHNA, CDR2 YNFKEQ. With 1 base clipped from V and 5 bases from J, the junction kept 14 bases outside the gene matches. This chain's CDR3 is CASSQVSSASGSFNNEQFF. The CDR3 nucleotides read TGTGCCAGCAGCCAAGTGTCTTCGGCTAGCGGGAGTTTTAACAATGAGCAGTTCTTC.

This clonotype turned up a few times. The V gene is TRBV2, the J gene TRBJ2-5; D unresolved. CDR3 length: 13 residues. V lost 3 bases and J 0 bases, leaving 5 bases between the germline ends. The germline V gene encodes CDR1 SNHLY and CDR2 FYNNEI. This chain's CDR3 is CASSEEYQETQYF. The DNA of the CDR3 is TGTGCCAGCAGTGAGGAGTACCAAGAGACCCAGTACTTC.

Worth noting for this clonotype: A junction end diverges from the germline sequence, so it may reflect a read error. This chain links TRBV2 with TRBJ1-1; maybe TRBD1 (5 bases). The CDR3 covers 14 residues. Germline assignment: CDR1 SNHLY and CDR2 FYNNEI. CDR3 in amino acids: CASSDRRVNTAAFF. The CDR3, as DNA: TGTGCCAGCAGTGATCGCAGGGTGAACACTGCAGCTTTCTTT.

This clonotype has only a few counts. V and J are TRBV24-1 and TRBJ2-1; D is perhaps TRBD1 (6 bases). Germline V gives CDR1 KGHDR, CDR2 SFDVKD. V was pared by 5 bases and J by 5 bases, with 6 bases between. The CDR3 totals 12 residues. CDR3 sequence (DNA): TGTGCCACCAGTGCAGGGGACAATGAGCAGTTCTTC. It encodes CATSAGDNEQFF.